These 27 T cell receptor beta chains originate from one sample sequenced in a study of T cells after yellow fever vaccination (dated by TCRdb to about 2019). In the paper's terms, the treatment or condition label means: live attenuated yellow fever vaccine strain. The library was prepared using 5' RACE. For sequencing, an Illumina HiSeq 2500 was employed. TCRdb's own reprocessing of the public reads used fastp at Q25 and MiXCR and kept productive beta chains. Rows with a matching CDR3 protein are joined into one entry that keeps the most common DNA and genes. The sample contains 500,000 to 650,000 distinct CDR3 sequences, 17% of them found a single time. The ten largest clonotypes hold around a sixth of the sample. Sequences were derived from PBMCs, sampled 5 days after the first yellow fever vaccination. Receptor source: a man aged 18 to 29 who received the YFV17D yellow fever vaccine.

The rearrangement links TRBV7-8 to TRBJ1-1; the match to TRBD1 covers 8 bases. V was pared by 2 bases and J by 3 bases, with 2 bases of the junction left unmatched. This CDR3 spans 14 amino acids. Germline CDR1 and CDR2: SGHVS and FQNEAQ. The CDR3 sequence: CASSLSGGYTEAFF. The CDR3 DNA sequence: TGTGCCAGCAGCTTATCAGGGGGCTACACTGAAGCTTTCTTT.

The gene calls are TRBV29-1 and TRBJ1-2, with TRBD1 matching 9 bases. The length of the CDR3 is 14 residues. The germline gives CDR1 SQVTM, CDR2 ANQGSEA. With V trimmed by 6 bases and J by 4 bases, 9 bases remained unmatched. CDR3 nucleotide sequence: TGCAGCGTGGGTGACAGGGGGGAAATCTATGGCTACACCTTC. Residues: CSVGDRGEIYGYTF.

This clonotype was seen a handful of times. J is TRBJ2-5 and V is TRBV3-1; D might be TRBD2 (5 bases). The CDR3 runs 19 residues. Trimming took 1 base from V and 3 from J, leaving 24 bases between them. CDR1 and CDR2 (germline): LGHDT, YNNKEL (reference sequence). CDR3 DNA: TGTGCCAGCAGCCAAGTAGCCGGGATAGATGACCGGACTGAAGAGACCCAGTACTTC. Translating gives CASSQVAGIDDRTEETQYF.

The chain links TRBV7-6 to TRBJ2-2; TRBD1 agrees at 11 bases. This CDR3 is built from 15 residues. The junction had 5 bases not matched to a gene; V was cut back by 5 bases and J by 6 bases. Germline values: CDR1 SGHVS, CDR2 FNYEAQ. The CDR3 reads CASSHGQGASGELFF. The CDR3 DNA is TGTGCCAGCAGCCATGGACAGGGGGCATCCGGGGAGCTGTTTTTT.

This clonotype turned up a few times. The chain is built from TRBV4-1 and TRBJ1-2; D is possibly TRBD1 (6 bases). CDR1 is MGHRA and CDR2 is YSYEKL in the germline V gene. V dropped 1 base and J dropped 8 bases, with 11 bases sitting between them. The CDR3 extends over 13 amino acids. The CDR3 bases are TGCGCCAGCAGCCAAGGGGGGGGGCGAGGCTACACCTTC. Its protein is CASSQGGGRGYTF.

The chain uses TRBV7-2 and TRBJ1-1; the D is unclear. In germline, CDR1 is SGHTA, CDR2 FQGNSA. This CDR3 has 14 residues. V was cut by 6 bases and J by 6 bases, with 17 bases left in between. The CDR3 DNA is TGTGCCAGCAGAGAATATGCCGGGGAGCCTGAAGCTTTCTTT. Amino acid sequence: CASREYAGEPEAFF.

The sample holds a few counts of this clonotype. V and J are TRBV19 and TRBJ2-7; D perhaps matches TRBD2 (5 bases). Germline values: CDR1 LNHDA, CDR2 SQIVND (reference sequence). Between the trimmed V and J ends, which lost 5 bases and 3 bases, there was a span of 17 bases. The CDR3 is 15 residues long. CDR3 in amino acids: CASSVGLGKFYEQYF. The CDR3 nucleotides read TGTGCCAGTAGTGTCGGACTTGGAAAATTCTACGAGCAGTACTTC. The full variable domain, its missing parts supplied by reference TRBV19 and TRBJ2-7, is DGGITQSPKYLFRKEGQNVTLSCEQNLNHDAMYWYRQDPGQGLRLIYYSQIVNDFQKGDIAEGYSVSREKKESFPLTVTSAQKNPTAFYLCASSVGLGKFYEQYFGPGTRLTVT.

This clonotype was observed a handful of times. The chain links TRBV20-1 to TRBJ1-2; weak D call: TRBD1 (6 bases). The CDR3 has 11 amino acids. The ends were cut back, 5 bases at V and 5 bases at J, with 9 bases in the middle. The germline V gene encodes CDR1 DFQATT and CDR2 SNEGSKA (reference sequence). Here the CDR3 reads CSAPTGYGYTF. The CDR3 nucleotides read TGCAGTGCTCCGACAGGATATGGCTACACCTTC.

There are a few counts of this clonotype. In DNA, the CDR3 is TGCGCCAGCAGTCTCCTCCCCGGGACAGAAACGAACACTGAAGCTTTCTTT. It is translated as CASSLLPGTETNTEAFF. The chain carries TRBV5-1 and TRBJ1-1; TRBD1 agrees at 7 bases. From germline, CDR1 is SGHRS and CDR2 YFSETQ. J gave up 1 base and V 5 bases, and 14 bases lay outside the gene matches. This CDR3 has 17 amino acids.

The sample holds a few counts of this clonotype. The genes are TRBV6-1 and TRBJ1-1; perhaps TRBD1 as D (5 bases). The germline gives CDR1 MNHNS, CDR2 SASEGT. This CDR3 has 14 residues. Trimming removed 1 base at V and 4 bases at J, with 10 bases between. The CDR3 coding sequence is TGTGCCAGCAGTGAAGTCAAGGGGCCCACTGAAGCTTTCTTT. Encoded protein: CASSEVKGPTEAFF.

The genes are TRBV12-3 or TRBV12-4 and TRBJ1-1; D call uncertain. This CDR3 contains 17 residues. The germline V and J ends were trimmed by 5 bases and 0 bases, with 19 bases remaining between them. The CDR3 nucleotides are TGTGCCAGCAGTACCCCGCCCGAACATGACTTGAACACTGAAGCTTTCTTT. Translation gives CASSTPPEHDLNTEAFF.

V gene TRBV12-3 or TRBV12-4 combines with J gene TRBJ1-6; 9 bases map to TRBD1. V was clipped by 6 bases and J by 14 bases; unmatched bases: 5. CDR3 length: 12 residues. Here the CDR3 reads CASRGQGLALHF. In DNA, the CDR3 is TGTGCCAGCAGAGGACAGGGGTTGGCCCTCCACTTT.

This clonotype was picked up a small number of times. The chain recombines TRBV7-9 with TRBJ1-2; D gene uncertain. This CDR3 has 11 residues. From germline, CDR1 is SEHNR and CDR2 FQNEAQ (reference sequence). V dropped 2 bases and J dropped 7 bases, with 5 bases sitting between them. CDR3 in amino acids: CASSLFGGYTF. The CDR3 bases are TGTGCCAGCAGCTTATTCGGTGGCTACACCTTC.

The V and J genes are TRBV4-2 and TRBJ2-3; D is unclear. Trimming removed 1 base from V and 0 bases from J, with 8 bases in between. The germline V gene has CDR1 LGHNA and CDR2 YNFKEQ. The CDR3 extends over 15 amino acids. CDR3 coding DNA: TGTGCCAGCAGCCAAGCAGGACCTAGCACAGATACGCAGTATTTT. This encodes CASSQAGPSTDTQYF.

In its sample, this clonotype was seen a few times. The rearrangement joins TRBV12-3 or TRBV12-4 to TRBJ2-3; 7 positions match TRBD2. The CDR3 spans 14 residues. The trim removed 6 bases at V and 4 bases at J, leaving 7 bases unmatched. This CDR3 is CASSPRTRADTQYF. CDR3 bases: TGTGCCAGCAGCCCCCGGACTAGGGCAGATACGCAGTATTTT.

CDR3 protein: CAIRDRTYEQYF. In DNA form, the CDR3 reads TGTGCCATAAGAGACAGAACCTACGAGCAGTACTTC. The rearrangement uses TRBV10-3 and TRBJ2-7, with a tentative D call TRBD1 (5 bases). Germline values: CDR1 ENHRY, CDR2 SYGVKD. CDR3 length: 12 amino acids. Deletions cut 9 bases from V and 2 bases from J, with 11 bases between.

The sample holds a few counts of this clonotype. The rearrangement joins TRBV5-1 to TRBJ1-1, with 7 bases identical to TRBD1. J gave up 1 base and V 5 bases, and 8 bases lay outside the gene matches. This CDR3 spans 15 amino acids. The germline gives CDR1 SGHRS, CDR2 YFSETQ. CDR3 nucleotide sequence: TGCGCCAGCAGTTTTCGGACAGGATCGAACACTGAAGCTTTCTTT. Protein sequence: CASSFRTGSNTEAFF.

The chain links TRBV7-9 to TRBJ1-6; D call uncertain. Between the trimmed V and J ends, which lost 6 bases and 0 bases, there was a span of 12 bases. The CDR3 runs 16 residues. Per the germline V gene, CDR1 is SEHNR and CDR2 is FQNEAQ (reference sequence). Written as DNA, the CDR3 is TGTGCCAGCAGTTATGGGCATCTCTCCTATAATTCACCCCTCCACTTT. It encodes CASSYGHLSYNSPLHF.

V usage is TRBV12-3 or TRBV12-4 and J usage is TRBJ1-6, with unresolved D. Trimming took 6 bases from V and 10 from J, leaving 13 bases between them. The CDR3 has 13 amino acids. In DNA form, the CDR3 reads TGTGCCAGCAGCCGGGTGTCGGGGTCACCCCTCCACTTT. Translated, it gives CASSRVSGSPLHF.

With respect to this clonotype: An end of the junction does not agree with germline; a read error may underlie this. The rearrangement joins TRBV5-1 to TRBJ1-1; D remains unclear. The V gene's germline CDR1 is SGHRS and CDR2 YFSETQ. The CDR3 is made up of 13 amino acids. DNA for the CDR3: TGCGCCAGCAGCTTGGACGGGAGCACTGAAGTTTTCTTT. Its translation is CASSLDGSTEVFF.

Many counts were recorded for this clonotype. The genes are TRBV7-9 and TRBJ1-1, with unresolved D. Germline CDR1 and CDR2: SEHNR and FQNEAQ (reference sequence). Trimming took off 5 bases at V and 1 base at J, with 8 bases between the two ends. This CDR3 has 13 amino acids. This CDR3 reads CASSQSGNTEAFF. The DNA for the CDR3 is TGTGCCAGCAGCCAATCAGGGAACACTGAAGCTTTCTTT.

The genes are TRBV12-3 or TRBV12-4 and TRBJ1-2; possibly TRBD1 for D (5 bases). The CDR3 loop spans 12 amino acids. The germline V and J ends were trimmed by 6 bases and 7 bases, with 12 bases remaining between them. CDR3 coding DNA: TGTGCCAGCAGCACTCAGGGAAGTGGCTACACCTTC. Protein sequence: CASSTQGSGYTF.

This clonotype was recorded many times. The chain has TRBV6-1 and TRBJ1-1, with D tentatively TRBD1 (5 bases). Germline values: CDR1 MNHNS, CDR2 SASEGT. The CDR3 spans 13 residues. V was shortened by 6 bases and J by 1 base, with 9 bases between the two germline ends. The CDR3 loop reads CASSGDRNTEAFF. The CDR3 DNA is TGTGCCAGCAGCGGGGACCGGAACACTGAAGCTTTCTTT.

This clonotype was recorded a few times. This chain links TRBV4-3 with TRBJ2-7, with 9 bases lining up with TRBD1. The CDR3 contains 16 residues. Trimming at V came to 2 bases and at J to 0 bases, leaving 5 bases not matched to a gene. Germline CDR1 is LGHNA and CDR2 is YSLEER. The CDR3 region is CASSQTMGQGSYEQYF. The CDR3 DNA follows: TGCGCCAGCAGCCAAACAATGGGACAGGGCTCCTACGAGCAGTACTTC.

The J gene is TRBJ1-1, the V gene TRBV18, with D possibly TRBD1 on 5 matching bases. The CDR3 length is 15 residues. V was pared by 2 bases and J by 5 bases, with 15 bases between. The V gene's germline CDR1 is KGHSH and CDR2 LQKENI. CDR3 sequence reads: CASSPVSGMRTEAFF. DNA of the CDR3: TGTGCCAGCTCACCAGTGTCAGGGATGCGGACTGAAGCTTTCTTT.

This clonotype has only a few counts. This chain joins TRBV10-3 and TRBJ2-1; 8 bases map to TRBD2. This CDR3 has 15 amino acids. Germline V lookup: CDR1 ENHRY, CDR2 SYGVKD. J was trimmed by 7 bases and V by 4 bases; bases with no gene match: 9. CDR3 residues: CAISAGASGPNEQFF. The CDR3 nucleotides are TGTGCCATCAGTGCGGGGGCTAGCGGGCCGAATGAGCAGTTCTTC.

DNA for the CDR3: TGTGCCTGGAAAAAAATAAACTTGGGAGGAAACACCATATATTTT. Translation: CAWKKINLGGNTIYF. V gene TRBV30 combines with J gene TRBJ1-3; D not resolved. CDR3 length equals 15 residues. Germline loops: CDR1 GTSNPN, CDR2 SVGIG (reference sequence). The V end lost 4 bases, the J end lost 4 bases, and 17 bases lay between the germline ends.